This T cell receptor beta chain was recovered during a study of T cells after yellow fever vaccination. Study-level results: Detected again after the booster were most primary-vaccination clones, at nearly 97% CD4 and 80% to 90% CD8. CD4 and CD8 compartments shared a small share of clonotypes.

CDR1 is LGHNA, CDR2 YNFKEQ, per germline. Trimming left V 4 bases short and J 0 bases short, with 13 bases between. This CDR3 is built from 16 residues. In the case of this clonotype: The antigen remains undetermined.

A 5'RACE template-switching step, the method used to make TCR cDNA, added a universal primer site and UMIs. TCRdb re-called the 5' RACE reads with MiXCR, one entry per CDR3 protein. This table has about 400,000 distinct CDR3 sequences, 6.2% appearing once. V usage is TRBV4-2 and J usage is TRBJ2-1; D is unresolved. The sequencing used PBMCs, collected 5 days after the yellow fever booster vaccination. The TCR sequence derives from a man under 40 who received the YFV17D yellow fever vaccine. The CDR3 is CASSPGRLCSYNEQFF. CDR3 coding DNA: TGTGCCAGCAGCCCCGGGCGACTCTGCTCCTACAATGAGCAGTTCTTC.